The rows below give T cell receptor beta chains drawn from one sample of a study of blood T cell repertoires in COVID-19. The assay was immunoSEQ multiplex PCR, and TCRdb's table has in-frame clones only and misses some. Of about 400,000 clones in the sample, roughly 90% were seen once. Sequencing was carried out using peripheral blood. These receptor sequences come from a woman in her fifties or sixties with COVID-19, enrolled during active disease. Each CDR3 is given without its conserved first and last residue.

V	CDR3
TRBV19	ASSMGLDRINQPQH
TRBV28	ASSGHTPDNEQF
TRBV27	ASSGGGWRSYNEQF
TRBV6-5	ASSYSWYREKY
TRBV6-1	ASSDPWRHGYT
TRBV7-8	ASSLVFHNPLYGYT
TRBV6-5	ASSYSGFYEQY
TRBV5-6	ASSLNAGQGVYGYT
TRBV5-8	ASSLSLGNTIY
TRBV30	AWSVPIPGSYT
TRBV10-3	AISARGDRGEKLF
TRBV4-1	ASSQPNRGSNQPQH
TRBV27	ASSSPGLDHEQY
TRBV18	ASSQQENQPQH
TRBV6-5	ASSRDRAVYEQY
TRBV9	ASSVWQGNEETQY